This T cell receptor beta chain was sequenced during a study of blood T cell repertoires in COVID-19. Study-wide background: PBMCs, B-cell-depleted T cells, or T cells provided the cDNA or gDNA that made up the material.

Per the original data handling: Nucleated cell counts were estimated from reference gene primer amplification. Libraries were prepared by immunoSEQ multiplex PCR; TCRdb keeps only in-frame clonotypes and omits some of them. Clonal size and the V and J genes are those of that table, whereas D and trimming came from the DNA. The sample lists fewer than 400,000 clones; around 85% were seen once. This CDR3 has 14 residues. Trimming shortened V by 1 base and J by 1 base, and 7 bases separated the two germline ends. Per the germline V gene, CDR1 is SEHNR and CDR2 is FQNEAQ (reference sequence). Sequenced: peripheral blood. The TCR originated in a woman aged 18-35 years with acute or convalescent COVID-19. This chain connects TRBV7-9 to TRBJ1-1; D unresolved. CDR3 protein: CASSLGSGNTEAFF. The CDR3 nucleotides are TGTGCCAGCAGCTTAGGGTCAGGGAACACTGAAGCTTTCTTT.